These T cell receptor beta chains were read from a single sample in a study of blood T cells in healthy people across ages. TCRdb ran MiXCR on the 5' RACE reads and lists one entry per CDR3 protein. The sample yields approximately 1.5 million distinct CDR3 sequences, approximately 32% seen once. The sequenced sample consisted of blood. The source of these receptors is a woman aged 30 to 39 in good health. CDR3s include the opening cysteine and the closing phenylalanine or tryptophan. The D gene is left open where the match is weak. Part of the rows lack a size; the others show once, few, many or a class for expanded clones.

clone size	V gene	D gene	J gene	CDR3 DNA	CDR3 protein
.	TRBV6-1	.	TRBJ2-1	TGTGCCAGCAGTGCCTATGGGGTCAGCTCCTACAATGAGCAGTTCTTC	CASSAYGVSSYNEQFF
few	TRBV12-3/TRBV12-4	TRBD2	TRBJ2-7	TGTGCCAGCAGTCCTCTAGCGGGGGGCGAGCAGTACTTC	CASSPLAGGEQYF
once	TRBV2	.	TRBJ2-3	TGTGCCACCAGGGGAAGCGGCGCAGATACGCAGTATTTT	CATRGSGADTQYF
.	TRBV5-1	.	TRBJ1-2	TGCGCCAGCAGCTTCGGGGACGGCTATGGCTACACCTTC	CASSFGDGYGYTF
few	TRBV7-9	TRBD2	TRBJ2-1	TGTGCCAGCAGCTTACCAGGGACTAGCCGGGGGGAGCAGTTCTTC	CASSLPGTSRGEQFF
.	TRBV15	.	TRBJ1-5	TGTGCCACCAGCAGAGAAGGACCGCTATATAGCAATCAGCCCCAGCATTTT	CATSREGPLYSNQPQHF
once	TRBV6-2/TRBV6-3	TRBD1	TRBJ2-5	TGTGCCAGCAGGAAGACAGGGGGCCATGAGACCCAGTACTTC	CASRKTGGHETQYF
.	TRBV27	.	TRBJ2-2	TGTGCCAGCAAACCAGGGCGGGAGAACACCGGGGAGCTGTTTTTT	CASKPGRENTGELFF
.	TRBV29-1	.	TRBJ1-2	TGCAGCGTTTCCCCAACAGGGAACTATGGCTACACCTTC	CSVSPTGNYGYTF
.	TRBV21-1	.	TRBJ2-5	TGTGCCAGCAGCAAAAAGGGCCCAAGCCAAGAGACCCAGTACTTC	CASSKKGPSQETQYF
many	TRBV7-9	TRBD1	TRBJ1-1	TGTGCCAGCACCTCGTGGGACAGGGGGCGCACTGAAGCTTTCTTT	CASTSWDRGRTEAFF
few	TRBV27	.	TRBJ1-2	TGTGCCAGCAGTGCCTCCGGGACACCTCATGGCTACACCTTC	CASSASGTPHGYTF
once	TRBV10-3	TRBD2	TRBJ2-5	TGTGCCACTTTAGCGGGGGGCCAAGAGACCCAGTACTTC	CATLAGGQETQYF
many	TRBV12-3/TRBV12-4	.	TRBJ2-5	TGTGCCAGCAGTTTGGAGCAGGGCCCACCCCGGGAGACCCAGTACTTC	CASSLEQGPPRETQYF
.	TRBV5-1	.	TRBJ2-5	TGCGCCAGCAGCTCCCAGGGCCTAAGCGGAGGGGAGCAGTACTTC	CASSSQGLSGGEQYF
few	TRBV20-1	.	TRBJ2-1	TGCAGTGCTAGAGATATGCGGGGAGTTTCCAATGAGCAGTTCTTC	CSARDMRGVSNEQFF
few	TRBV9	TRBD1	TRBJ1-2	TGTGCCAGCAGCGTAATGGGGACGGCAGGGGGCTATCATGGCTACACCTTC	CASSVMGTAGGYHGYTF
.	TRBV5-1	.	TRBJ1-2	TGCGCCAGCAGCTACGGACGGTCCGAGACTGGCTACACCTTC	CASSYGRSETGYTF